This T cell receptor beta chain came from a study of blood T cells in healthy people across ages. Overall study findings and caveats: Naive T cell percentage strongly correlated with TCR beta diversity. Relative to aged donors, long-lived donors carried more naive CD4+ cells and displayed higher diversity.

Combining a sample-barcoded 5' primer with a J-beta primer mix, a second PCR ran for about 7 to 11 cycles. Every cDNA was tagged by a template-switch adaptor with 12 random nucleotides. TCRdb ran MiXCR on the 5' RACE reads and lists one entry per CDR3 protein. Found here are approximately 700,000 distinct CDR3 sequences, about a third of them singletons; the top ten hold roughly 15%. This CDR3 contains 13 residues. Germline V gene lookup returns CDR1 GTSNPN and CDR2 SVGIG (reference sequence). A minimum of 5 micrograms of total RNA was extracted per sample. Details on this clonotype: Its antigen remains unidentified. A junction boundary mismatches the germline segment, possibly from a read error.

The TCR comes from a woman of 80 years or more in good health. Sequenced input: blood. The chain is built from TRBV30 and TRBJ1-1, with D possibly TRBD1 on 6 matching bases. The CDR3 here is CAWTSYRETEAFF. The CDR3 DNA is TGTGCATGGACGTCTTACAGGGAAACTGAAGCTTTCTTT.